There are many counts of the clone carrying this TCR beta chain. The germline gives CDR1 MNHEY, CDR2 SVGEGT. Trimming removed 7 bases from V and 1 base from J, with 14 bases in between. There are 15 residues in the CDR3. MiXCR, applied by TCRdb to the RT-PCR reads, yields one record per CDR3 protein. The table includes about 680,000 distinct CDR3 sequences, approximately 15% detected once. The sequence was obtained from a female donor in good health, serving as a healthy control. The gene calls are TRBV6-2 or TRBV6-3 and TRBJ1-5; no definite D call. Sequencing was carried out using memory CD4+ T cells from blood. CDR3 in amino acids: CASTPVGASNQPQHF. In nucleotides, the CDR3 is TGTGCCAGCACGCCGGTGGGTGCGAGCAATCAGCCCCAGCATTTT.